This record looks at one TCR beta chain sequence and its context. The antigen is not known. These data originate in a study of blood T cells in healthy people across ages. CDR1 is DFQATT and CDR2 is SNEGSKA in the germline V gene (reference sequence). The CDR3 has 13 residues. A J-beta primer mix and a sample-barcoded 5' primer were used in a second PCR of roughly 6 to 11 cycles. TCRdb passed the 5' RACE reads through MiXCR, listing each CDR3 protein once. The repertoire includes just over 1 million distinct CDR3 sequences, roughly 45% of them detected once, and 18% sits in the top ten. Study-level findings and limits: The percentage of naive T cells correlated strongly with TCR beta diversity. Older individuals had lower TCR beta diversity per million T cells (the decline was roughly linear).

The study recruited healthy Caucasian donors from Russia who were aged about 6 to 95. Each donor had 8 to 10 milliliters of peripheral blood drawn. Sequencing used blood. This rearrangement joins TRBV20-1 to TRBJ2-1, with TRBD1 matching over 8 bases. TRBJ2-7 explains the end of the DNA better; the J call may be wrong. The sequence came from a woman aged 55-69 years in good health. The chain's CDR3 is CSASLGTGCEQYF. DNA for the CDR3: TGCAGTGCTAGTCTGGGGACAGGCTGCGAGCAGTACTTC.